Here is one TCR beta chain with its context. Its antigen is unknown. No clone much larger than this one lies a single base away; base qualities are absent. The V end loses 3 bases and the J end loses 8 bases, and a stretch of 11 bases separates them. For CDR1 and CDR2, the germline V gene lists ENHRY and SYGVKD. The CDR3 measures 13 amino acids from cysteine to phenylalanine. Only the CDR3 region is kept as DNA, spanning 39 bases read in frame from base 1. This entry comes from a study of blood T cell repertoires in COVID-19 (dated by TCRdb to about 2020). In terms of the full investigation: Samples covering the acute and convalescent phases of COVID-19 were provided by collaborators in the United States, Italy and Spain. A de-identified subject ID, COVID-19 status, age in years and sex were almost always included in the sample metadata. The samples were drawn from the first 160 participants of the ongoing ImmuneRACE study and from some 1,300 subjects provided by 6 global collaborators. The repertoires were made available in a free public database intended to serve as a resource for research on the immune response to SARS-CoV-2. HLA class I and class II types, where available, came from metadata supplied by the sample provider rather than from assay-based typing. Deeply sampled blood TCRbeta repertoires from subjects exposed to, actively infected with, or recovered from COVID-19 were included in the dataset. The material from the prospective study consisted of cDNA or gDNA derived from T cells, B-cell-depleted T cells, or PBMCs.

What the research found in general, with its limitations: The amount of clinical and demographic metadata varied by source and participant and was provided uncurated.

Enrolling through a virtual design, the prospective study's participants ranged in age from roughly 18 to 95 years and lived across 24 United States geographic areas. To assign participants to cohorts, the prospective study relied on clinical history that participants themselves reported in a screening survey and a study questionnaire. Recovered participants in ImmuneRACE Cohort 3 were defined by two consecutive negative NP/OP PCR tests, clearance by a healthcare professional, or resolution of symptoms. In the prospective study, whole blood, serum and a nasopharyngeal or oropharyngeal swab were collected from each participant by mobile phlebotomists. Additional blood draws and questionnaires over an approximately 2-month period could optionally be provided by prospective study participants. Before DNA extraction, blood samples from the prospective study were shipped at room temperature or frozen.

TCRbeta CDR3 regions were amplified from genomic DNA by means of the immunoSEQ Assay, a bias-controlled multiplex PCR. Concerning the study's data processing: The number of nucleated cells in each sample was estimated from the amplification of reference gene primers within the assay. Sequence reads were collapsed and filtered to measure the absolute abundance of every unique TCRbeta CDR3 rearrangement. For each sample, productive Simpson clonality was calculated by taking the square root of Simpson's diversity index across productive rearrangements. TCRdb retrieved this table from immuneACCESS and kept in-frame rearrangements only. Not all clones are present; in checked studies, unresolved V genes account for under half, and no reason is known for the remainder. V and J calls plus clone size are reproduced from that table; the DNA served to infer D and trimming. This sample gives roughly 250,000 clones in total; over 80% of them show up just once. Jointly, the top ten make up around 1.8% of the sample.

The clonotype originates from a young woman who had recovered from COVID-19. Sequenced sample: PBMCs or T cells enriched from blood (not recorded which). In this chain, TRBV10-3 is recombined with TRBJ2-4, with a tentative D gene TRBD1 over 6 matching bases. DNA sequence: TGTGCCATCAGTGACAACAGGGATGACATTCAGTACTTC. Translation gives CAISDNRDDIQYF.